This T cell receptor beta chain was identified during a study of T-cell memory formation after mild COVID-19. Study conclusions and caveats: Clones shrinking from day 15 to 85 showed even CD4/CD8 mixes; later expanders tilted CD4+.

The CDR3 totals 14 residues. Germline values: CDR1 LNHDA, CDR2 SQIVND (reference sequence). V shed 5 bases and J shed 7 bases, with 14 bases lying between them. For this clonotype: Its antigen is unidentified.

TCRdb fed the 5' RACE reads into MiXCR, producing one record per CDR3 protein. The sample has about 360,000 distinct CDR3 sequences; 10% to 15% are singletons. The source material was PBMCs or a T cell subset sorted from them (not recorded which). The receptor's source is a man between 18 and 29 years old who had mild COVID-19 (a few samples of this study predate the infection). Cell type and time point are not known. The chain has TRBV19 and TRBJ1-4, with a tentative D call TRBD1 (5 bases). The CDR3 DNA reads TGTGCCAGTAGTTCGCGGGGGACCGGTGAAAAACTGTTTTTT. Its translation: CASSSRGTGEKLFF.